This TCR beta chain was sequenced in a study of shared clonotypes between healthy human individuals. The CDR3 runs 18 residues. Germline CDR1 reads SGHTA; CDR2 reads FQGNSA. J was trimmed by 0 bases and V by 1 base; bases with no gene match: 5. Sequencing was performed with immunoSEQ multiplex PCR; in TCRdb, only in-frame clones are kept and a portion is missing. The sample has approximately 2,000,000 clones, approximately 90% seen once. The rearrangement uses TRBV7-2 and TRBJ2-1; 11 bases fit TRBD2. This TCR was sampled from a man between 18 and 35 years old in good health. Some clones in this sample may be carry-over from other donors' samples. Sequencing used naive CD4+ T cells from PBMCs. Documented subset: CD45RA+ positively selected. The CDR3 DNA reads TGTGCCAGCAGCTTAGTTGGGACTAGCGGATACTCCTACAATGAGCAGTTCTTC. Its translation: CASSLVGTSGYSYNEQFF.